The T cell receptor beta chain described here comes from a study of CD8 T cells in Susac syndrome. With random hexamers, reverse transcription was performed on about 0.5 to 1 ug of RNA. Amplification of TCR beta CDR3 spanned 54 Vbeta and 13 Jbeta via immunoSEQ multiplex PCR. TCRdb called the immunoSEQ multiplex PCR reads again in MiXCR, with one record for every CDR3 protein. The sample shows about 120,000 distinct CDR3 sequences, around 90% of them seen only once. TCR beta sequencing was performed on blood CD8+ and CD4+ T cells. V gave up 6 bases and J gave up 5 bases; unmatched junction bases: 8. This CDR3 is built from 14 residues. Germline CDR1 reads KGHSH; CDR2 reads LQKENI. Overall study findings and caveats: It was acknowledged in the study that its TCR sequencing and HLA analysis involved a relatively small number of individuals.

Points on this clonotype: Its antigen is as yet unknown.

The receptor's source is a human donor in good health. Source material: CD4+ T cells from PBMCs. The chain couples TRBV18 to TRBJ2-5, with 8 bases lining up with TRBD1. The CDR3 DNA follows: TGTGCCAGCTCCCTACAGACAGGGGTCGAGACCCAGTACTTC. Its translation: CASSLQTGVETQYF.